These 24 T cell receptor beta chains were all obtained from the same sample, sequenced in a study of cytomegalovirus exposure and HLA in healthy donors. 13 Jbeta primers and 60 Vbeta primers were used for the PCR. This table comes from immunoSEQ multiplex PCR, and its TCRdb copy is limited to in-frame clones, with some not included. Of more than 110,000 clones detected, about 80% appear once; the ten largest clones hold roughly 1.3%. The specimen was PBMCs. The receptor set was obtained from a male donor in good health and CMV-seropositive.

V gene TRBV2 combines with J gene TRBJ2-7, with 9 bases lining up with TRBD1. The germline V gene has CDR1 SNHLY and CDR2 FYNNEI. The CDR3 is made up of 16 amino acids. The junction had 11 bases not matched to a gene; V was cut back by 5 bases and J by 3 bases. The CDR3, as DNA: TGTGCCAGCAGTAACGCCGGGACAGGGAGTCTCTACGAGCAGTACTTC. This gives the protein CASSNAGTGSLYEQYF.

V is TRBV18 and J is TRBJ1-5; D ambiguous. The CDR3 is 13 residues long. The ends were cut back, 3 bases at V and 3 bases at J, with 6 bases in the middle. Germline V CDR1 and CDR2: KGHSH, LQKENI. The CDR3 spells CASSPGDNQPQHF. The CDR3 nucleotides read TGTGCCAGCTCACCCGGGGACAATCAGCCCCAGCATTTT.

This chain connects TRBV5-6 to TRBJ1-6, with D unclear. V gave up 2 bases and J gave up 10 bases, with 13 bases separating them. The CDR3 loop spans 14 amino acids. Germline values: CDR1 SGHDT, CDR2 YYEEEE. CDR3 bases: TGTGCCAGCAGCTTTATGTCGACGGAGTCACCCCTCCACTTT. Amino acids: CASSFMSTESPLHF. Combining the CDR3 with reference TRBV5-6 and TRBJ1-6 gives the whole variable domain DAGVTQSPTHLIKTRGQQVTLRCSPKSGHDTVSWYQQALGQGPQFIFQYYEEEERQRGNFPDRFSGHQFPNYSSELNVNALLLGDSALYLCASSFMSTESPLHFGNGTRLTVT.

The V gene is TRBV7-9, the J gene TRBJ2-3, with D unclear. The germline V gene has CDR1 SEHNR and CDR2 FQNEAQ (reference sequence). This CDR3 contains 12 residues. V lost 5 bases and J lost 0, with 3 bases in between. CDR3: CASSPSTDTQYF. The CDR3 nucleotides are TGTGCCAGCAGCCCGAGCACAGATACGCAGTATTTT.

The chain is built from TRBV9 and TRBJ2-7, with 15 bases that match TRBD2. The CDR3 is 17 amino acids. In germline, CDR1 is SGDLS, CDR2 YYNGEE. V gave up 0 bases and J gave up 3 bases; unmatched junction bases: 4. The DNA for the CDR3 is TGTGCCAGCAGCGTAGGGACTAGCGGGAGGGCCTTCTACGAGCAGTACTTC. Translation: CASSVGTSGRAFYEQYF.

The chain couples TRBV5-1 to TRBJ2-3; 12 nucleotides line up with TRBD2. The V gene end was trimmed by 4 bases and the J gene end by 2 bases; junction bases not matched to a gene: 5. Germline V gene data show CDR1 as SGHRS and CDR2 as YFSETQ. The length of the CDR3 is 16 residues. The CDR3 spells CASSVGLAGPTDTQYF. The CDR3 nucleotides are TGCGCCAGCAGCGTCGGACTAGCGGGGCCCACAGATACGCAGTATTTT.

J is TRBJ2-7 and V is TRBV30; D is undetermined. Trimming removed 8 bases from V and 3 bases from J, with 20 bases in between. Germline-derived CDR1 and CDR2 are GTSNPN and SVGIG (reference sequence). The CDR3 spans 14 residues. In DNA, the CDR3 is TGTGCCGGGATAGGCAGTGGCGGATACTACGAGCAGTACTTC. As protein: CAGIGSGGYYEQYF.

This clone has more than one count but fewer than ten. The chain has TRBV14 and TRBJ2-7; D remains ambiguous. CDR3 length: 11 residues. Germline V gives CDR1 SGHDN, CDR2 FVKESK. V was shortened by 5 bases and J by 7 bases, with 9 bases between the two germline ends. The CDR3 here is CASSAAKEQYF. The CDR3 bases are TGTGCCAGCAGCGCAGCGAAAGAGCAGTACTTC.

This chain uses TRBV6-1 with TRBJ1-1, with D possibly being TRBD1 (5 bases). Germline V gene sequence: CDR1 MNHNS, CDR2 SASEGT. The V end lost 5 bases, the J end lost 4 bases, and 11 bases lay between the germline ends. This CDR3 has 13 amino acids. In DNA, the CDR3 is TGTGCCAGCAGTTATGGGAGGGGCACTGAAGCTTTCTTT. Its protein is CASSYGRGTEAFF.

CDR3 amino acids: CATSRDPGNTEAFF. CDR3 coding DNA: TGTGCCACCAGCAGAGATCCCGGGAACACTGAAGCTTTCTTT. This chain links TRBV15 with TRBJ1-1, with D unclear. The ends were cut back, 0 bases at V and 1 base at J, with 6 bases in the middle. CDR1 is LNHNV, CDR2 YYDKDF, per germline (reference sequence). The CDR3 extends over 14 amino acids.

This clone was found many times. The V gene is TRBV7-2, the J gene TRBJ1-1, with a tentative D call TRBD1 (5 bases). Germline assignment: CDR1 SGHTA and CDR2 FQGNSA. The V and J ends lost 4 bases and 1 base respectively, with 7 bases between them. CDR3 length: 13 residues. Here the CDR3 reads CASSYGQNTEAFF. CDR3 in DNA: TGTGCCAGCAGCTACGGACAGAACACTGAAGCTTTCTTT.

The chain combines TRBV5-4 with TRBJ2-7, with D tentatively TRBD2 (6 bases). V lost 4 bases, J lost 2 bases, and 10 bases lay in between. CDR3 size: 13 residues. Germline V lookup: CDR1 SGHNT, CDR2 YYREEE (reference sequence). CDR3 sequence: CASSRDWTYEQYF. In DNA, the CDR3 is TGTGCCAGCAGCCGGGACTGGACCTACGAGCAGTACTTC.

The genes are TRBV9 and TRBJ2-7, with 9 bases lining up with TRBD2. The CDR3 totals 15 residues. The junction had 6 bases not matched to a gene; V was cut back by 0 bases and J by 5 bases. Germline CDR1 and CDR2: SGDLS and YYNGEE. CDR3 sequence reads: CASSVGGLAGNEQYF. DNA for the CDR3: TGTGCCAGCAGCGTAGGTGGGCTAGCGGGGAACGAGCAGTACTTC. Full variable domain (remainder filled in from reference TRBV9 and TRBJ2-7): DSGVTQTPKHLITATGQRVTLRCSPRSGDLSVYWYQQSLDQGLQFLIQYYNGEERAKGNILERFSAQQFPDLHSELNLSSLELGDSALYFCASSVGGLAGNEQYFGPGTRLTVT.

This clone was recorded only once. The rearrangement links TRBV15 to TRBJ1-1; maybe TRBD1 (5 bases). Deletions cut 9 bases from V and 5 bases from J, with 16 bases between. Looked up from germline, CDR1 is LNHNV and CDR2 is YYDKDF (reference sequence). The CDR3 extends over 13 amino acids. In nucleotides, the CDR3 is TGTGCCACACGATCAGGGAGGAGGACTGAAGCTTTCTTT. Protein sequence: CATRSGRRTEAFF.

DNA for the CDR3: TGTGCCAGCAGCTCCCTTCCGGGACAGGCTAACTATGGCTACACCTTC. Protein product: CASSSLPGQANYGYTF. The chain couples TRBV5-6 to TRBJ1-2, with 8 bases identical to TRBD1. J gave up 0 bases and V 3 bases, and 7 bases lay outside the gene matches. The germline gives CDR1 SGHDT, CDR2 YYEEEE. The CDR3 length is 16 residues.

The genes are TRBV10-3 and TRBJ2-1, with 10 bases matching TRBD2. Losses at the gene ends were 0 bases for V and 6 bases for J; bases not matched to a gene: 5. The germline V gene has CDR1 ENHRY and CDR2 SYGVKD. There are 16 residues in the CDR3. The CDR3 DNA follows: TGTGCCATCAGTGAGTCGTTGGCTAGCGGGAGCAATGAGCAGTTCTTC. Its protein product is CAISESLASGSNEQFF.

The chain is built from TRBV7-3 and TRBJ2-5; D gene uncertain. The V gene's germline CDR1 is SGHTA and CDR2 FQGTGA. With 3 bases removed from V and 2 bases from J, the gap between germline ends came to 7 bases. The CDR3 is made up of 13 amino acids. CDR3 amino acids: CASSFDRQETQYF. For the CDR3, the DNA is TGTGCCAGCAGCTTTGATAGACAAGAGACCCAGTACTTC. The whole variable domain, filled in from reference TRBV7-3 and TRBJ2-5, reads GAGVSQTPSNKVTEKGKYVELRCDPISGHTALYWYRQSLGQGPEFLIYFQGTGAADDSGLPNDRFFAVRPEGSVSTLKIQRTERGDSAVYLCASSFDRQETQYFGPGTRLLVL.

The DNA of the CDR3 is TGTGCCAGCAGTGAGACAAGGAACACCGGGGAGCTGTTTTTT. This codes for CASSETRNTGELFF. This chain uses TRBV6-4 with TRBJ2-2; no clear D. V lost 3 bases to trimming and J lost 1 base, with 6 bases between them. The CDR3 extends over 14 amino acids. Germline V gene sequence: CDR1 MRHNA, CDR2 SNTAGT.

The V gene is TRBV9, the J gene TRBJ2-3; 12 nucleotides align to TRBD2. Germline-derived CDR1 and CDR2 are SGDLS and YYNGEE. The V and J ends lost 0 bases and 2 bases, in that order; junction bases with no gene match: 1. The CDR3 length is 16 residues. Here the CDR3 reads CASSVGLAGDTDTQYF. CDR3 DNA sequence: TGTGCCAGCAGCGTAGGACTAGCGGGGGACACAGATACGCAGTATTTT.

This clone has just a few counts. This chain links TRBV6-7 with TRBJ2-1; 9 nucleotides agree with TRBD2. TRBV6-7 is noted as an ORF with a role that remains uncertain. CDR3 length: 15 residues. Trimming removed 2 bases from V and 8 bases from J; junction bases left unmatched: 7. This chain's CDR3 is CASSYGAGGPYEQFF. Here the CDR3 DNA reads TGTGCCAGCAGTTACGGTGCGGGAGGGCCCTATGAGCAGTTCTTC.

This sequence joins TRBV5-3 and TRBJ2-6, with 9 bases fitting TRBD2. TRBV5-3 is identified as an open reading frame with a role that is uncertain. V lost 1 base to trimming and J lost 4 bases; unmatched junction nucleotides: 3. CDR3 length: 16 residues. Here the CDR3 reads CARSLLAGVGANVLTF. The CDR3 DNA reads as TGTGCCAGAAGCTTGTTAGCGGGAGTCGGGGCCAACGTCCTGACTTTC.

The V call is TRBV9, the J call TRBJ2-2, with TRBD1 identical over 7 bases. The CDR3 runs 15 residues. Unmatched junction bases numbered 2, after V lost 0 bases and J lost 3 bases. CDR1 is SGDLS, CDR2 YYNGEE, per germline. The CDR3 reads CASSVGDSYTGELFF. CDR3 bases: TGTGCCAGCAGCGTAGGGGACAGCTACACCGGGGAGCTGTTTTTT.

This chain links TRBV4-2 with TRBJ2-5; no definite D call. Germline values: CDR1 LGHNA, CDR2 YNFKEQ. The CDR3 extends over 13 amino acids. V shed 2 bases and J shed 3 bases, with 7 bases lying between them. Written as DNA, the CDR3 is TGTGCCAGCAGCCAATCCACGGAAGAGACCCAGTACTTC. This translates into CASSQSTEETQYF.

The chain recombines TRBV6-5 with TRBJ1-2; 7 positions agree with TRBD1. Trimming took 5 bases from V and 6 from J; bases not matched to a gene: 12. Germline loops: CDR1 MNHEY, CDR2 SVGAGI. The length of the CDR3 is 15 residues. In nucleotides, the CDR3 is TGTGCCAGCAGTCCCTACCCAGGACAGGAAAATGGCTACACCTTC. Its translation is CASSPYPGQENGYTF.